Below, 3 T cell receptor beta chains from the same sample are listed, as sequenced in a study of blood T cell repertoires in COVID-19. Produced via immunoSEQ multiplex PCR; TCRdb's table is partial and in-frame only. This sample has around 300,000 clones, with 89% found just once. The sequenced sample was PBMCs or T cells enriched from blood (not recorded which). The receptors here all came from a woman aged 60-70 years who had recovered from COVID-19.

This chain joins TRBV3-1 (or the pseudogene TRBV3-2) and TRBJ2-2; D is uncertain. Trimming took 3 bases from V and 1 from J, leaving 18 bases between them. This CDR3 has 18 amino acids. CDR1 is LGHDT, CDR2 YNNKEL, per germline (reference sequence). Here the CDR3 DNA reads TGTGCCAGCAGCCATAGCAACCGCCGCACCCTGAACACCGGGGAGCTGTTTTTT. Translation gives CASSHSNRRTLNTGELFF.

The chain links TRBV5-4 to TRBJ2-3, with D perhaps matching TRBD2 (5 bases). Trimming left V 7 bases short and J 2 bases short, with 14 bases between. CDR1 and CDR2 from the germline V gene are SGHNT and YYREEE (reference sequence). This CDR3 comprises 14 residues. CDR3 sequence (DNA): TGTGCCAGCCAAAAAGCGGTTTCCACAGATACGCAGTATTTT. Translated, it gives CASQKAVSTDTQYF.

The chain recombines TRBV2 with TRBJ2-7, with 8 bases lining up with TRBD1. V gave up 6 bases and J gave up 5 bases; unmatched junction bases: 9. CDR1 is SNHLY, CDR2 FYNNEI, per germline. This CDR3 region has 14 residues. Here the CDR3 DNA reads TGTGCCAGCAGGGCCGGACAGGGTAGGAACGAGCAGTACTTC. This translates into CASRAGQGRNEQYF.